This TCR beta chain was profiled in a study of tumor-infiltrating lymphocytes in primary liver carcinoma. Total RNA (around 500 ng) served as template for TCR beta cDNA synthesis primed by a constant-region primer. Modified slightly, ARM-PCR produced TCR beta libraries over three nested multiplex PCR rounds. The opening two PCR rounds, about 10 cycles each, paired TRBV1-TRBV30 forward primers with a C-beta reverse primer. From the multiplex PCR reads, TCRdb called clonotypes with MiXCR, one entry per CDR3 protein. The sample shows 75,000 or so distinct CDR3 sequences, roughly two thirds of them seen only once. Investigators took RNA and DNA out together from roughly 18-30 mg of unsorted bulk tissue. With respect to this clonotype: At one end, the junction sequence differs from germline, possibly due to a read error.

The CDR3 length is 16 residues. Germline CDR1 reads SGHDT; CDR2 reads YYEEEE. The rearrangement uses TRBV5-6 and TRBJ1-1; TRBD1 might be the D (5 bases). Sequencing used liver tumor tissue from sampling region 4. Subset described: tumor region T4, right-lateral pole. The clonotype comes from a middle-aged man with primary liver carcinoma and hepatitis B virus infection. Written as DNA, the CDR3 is TGTGACAGCAGCTTGACGGGGGTACGTGAGAACACTGAAGCTTTCTTT. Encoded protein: CDSSLTGVRENTEAFF.